The 22 T cell receptor beta chains reported below all come from one sample, sequenced in a study of T cell responses to AZD1222 COVID-19 vaccine. The protocol was immunoSEQ multiplex PCR, while the TCRdb copy is restricted to in-frame clones and leaves out a portion. Of about 120,000 clones listed, around nine tenths are singletons. The sequenced sample was peripheral blood, obtained 28 days after the second AZD1222 dose. The receptors here all came from an adult who received the AZD1222 COVID-19 vaccine.

The count of this clone is one. The chain employs TRBV12-2 and TRBJ2-5; the table gives TRBD1 as D, unverified against the DNA. TRBV12-2 is noted as a pseudogene. The CDR3 has 12 residues. CDR3 region: CASRLDRETQYF. The CDR3 nucleotides are TGTGCAAGTCGCTTGGACAGAGAGACCCAGTACTTC.

The chain links TRBV5-4 to TRBJ1-1, with D maybe TRBD1 (6 bases). CDR3 length: 15 residues. Per the germline V gene, CDR1 is SGHNT and CDR2 is YYREEE (reference sequence). The germline V and J ends were trimmed by 0 bases and 3 bases, with 12 bases remaining between them. The CDR3 region is CASSLAYREDTEAFF. CDR3 nucleotide sequence: TGTGCCAGCAGCTTGGCCTACAGGGAGGACACTGAAGCTTTCTTT.

The gene calls are TRBV6-1 and TRBJ1-2; D possibly corresponds to TRBD1 (5 bases). Per germline, CDR1 MNHNS and CDR2 SASEGT. Trimming removed 2 bases from V and 6 bases from J, with 10 bases in between. This CDR3 has 13 residues. The DNA of the CDR3 is TGTGCCAGCAGTGAAATAGTAGGGGATGGCTACACCTTC. Its translation: CASSEIVGDGYTF.

The V and J genes are TRBV24-1 and TRBJ2-7; perhaps TRBD2 as D (6 bases). CDR1 is KGHDR and CDR2 is SFDVKD in the germline V gene. This CDR3 has 11 amino acids. The V gene lost 9 bases and the J gene lost 11 bases, with 16 bases spanning the gap. The CDR3: CATCWGTLEYF. The DNA of the CDR3 is TGTGCCACCTGTTGGGGGACTTTGGAGTACTTC.

This clone was observed a few times. This chain uses TRBV2 with TRBJ2-7; the D gene is possibly TRBD2 (7 bases). The germline gives CDR1 SNHLY, CDR2 FYNNEI. The CDR3 sequence is 14 residues long. V lost 4 bases and J lost 7, with 17 bases in between. The CDR3 DNA follows: TGTGCCAGCAGTGTCGGGACTATTAGGGGGGAGCAGTACTTC. Translation: CASSVGTIRGEQYF.

This rearrangement joins TRBV7-8 to TRBJ2-5; either TRBD1 or TRBD2 may supply D (6 bases each). The germline V and J ends were trimmed by 2 bases and 12 bases, with 22 bases remaining between them. Germline CDR1 reads SGHVS; CDR2 reads FQNEAQ. This CDR3 has 15 residues. The CDR3: CASSLPPGAIPAEYF. CDR3 coding DNA: TGTGCCAGCAGCTTACCTCCGGGGGCGATTCCAGCGGAGTACTTC.

Only one count was recorded for this clone. The CDR3 loop is CAISGAGGPNEQFF. The CDR3 DNA reads as TGTGCCATCAGTGGGGCTGGGGGACCAAATGAGCAGTTCTTC. The V call is TRBV10-3, the J call TRBJ2-1; the D gene could be TRBD1 or TRBD2 (5 bases each). Germline values: CDR1 ENHRY, CDR2 SYGVKD. Trimming left V 4 bases short and J 7 bases short, with 14 bases between. The CDR3 consists of 14 residues.

V gene TRBV5-1 combines with J gene TRBJ2-7, with TRBD2 identical over 7 bases. The V segment lost 4 bases and the J segment 3 bases; nucleotides outside the gene matches: 7. The CDR3 spans 14 residues. Germline values: CDR1 SGHRS, CDR2 YFSETQ. CDR3 coding DNA: TGCGCCAGCAGCCCCCCAGCGGGGTTCTACGAGCAGTACTTC. Its translation is CASSPPAGFYEQYF.

The chain couples TRBV11-3 to TRBJ2-1; no definite D call. CDR1 SGHNT and CDR2 YENEEA come from the germline V gene. This CDR3 spans 11 amino acids. Trimming took off 6 bases at V and 9 bases at J, with 9 bases between the two ends. The CDR3 nucleotides are TGTGCCAGCAGGGAGTCGGTTGAGCAGTTCTTC. It codes for CASRESVEQFF. The whole variable domain, filled in from reference TRBV11-3 and TRBJ2-1, reads EAGVVQSPRYKIIEKKQPVAFWCNPISGHNTLYWYLQNLGQGPELLIRYENEEAVDDSQLPKDRFSAERLKGVDSTLKIQPAELGDSAVYLCASRESVEQFFGPGTRLTVL.

V gene TRBV4-3 combines with J gene TRBJ2-1, with 7 bases fitting TRBD1. The CDR3 sequence is 15 residues long. The V gene end was trimmed by 0 bases and the J gene end by 8 bases; junction bases not matched to a gene: 7. Germline CDR1 and CDR2: LGHNA and YSLEER. The CDR3 DNA reads as TGCGCCAGCAGCCAAGAGTCATCAGGGGGTTATGAGCAGTTCTTC. Residues: CASSQESSGGYEQFF.

The chain employs TRBV6-5 and TRBJ1-5, with D unclear. The CDR3 loop spans 14 amino acids. Germline V gene data show CDR1 as MNHEY and CDR2 as SVGAGI. Trimming shortened V by 2 bases and J by 5 bases, and 10 bases separated the two germline ends. The CDR3 protein is CASSYGRTDQPQHF. In DNA, the CDR3 is TGTGCCAGCAGTTACGGCAGGACCGATCAGCCCCAGCATTTT.

V gene TRBV5-1 combines with J gene TRBJ1-1, with D hard to call. This CDR3 has 13 amino acids. V dropped 4 bases and J dropped 12 bases, with 19 bases sitting between them. From germline, CDR1 is SGHRS and CDR2 YFSETQ. The CDR3 loop is CASSPISGSQSFF. In nucleotides, the CDR3 is TGCGCCAGCAGCCCAATATCAGGCAGCCAGTCTTTCTTT.

V gene TRBV4-3 combines with J gene TRBJ1-2, with D tentatively TRBD1 (5 bases). V lost 0 bases and J lost 4, with 12 bases in between. Germline lookup yields CDR1 LGHNA and CDR2 YSLEER. There are 15 residues in the CDR3. DNA of the CDR3: TGCGCCAGCAGCCAAGAGCAGGGTTTTATCTATGGCTACACCTTC. Its protein is CASSQEQGFIYGYTF.

The chain joins TRBV4-3 to TRBJ2-5; TRBD2 agrees at 13 bases. CDR1 LGHNA and CDR2 YSLEER come from the germline V gene. J was trimmed by 2 bases and V by 7 bases; bases with no gene match: 7. This CDR3 region has 16 residues. The CDR3, as DNA: TGCGCCAGCACGAAAGGACTAGCGGGAGCGCAAGAGACCCAGTACTTC. Residues: CASTKGLAGAQETQYF.

This chain connects TRBV2 to TRBJ1-2, with a possible D match to TRBD1 (6 bases). CDR1 and CDR2 from the germline V gene are SNHLY and FYNNEI. The CDR3 runs 14 residues. V lost 3 bases to trimming and J lost 4 bases, with 12 bases between them. CDR3 coding DNA: TGTGCCAGCAGTGATAGGACAGATCCCTATGGCTACACCTTC. It is translated as CASSDRTDPYGYTF.

The J gene is TRBJ1-2, the V gene TRBV19; D gene unclear. The V end was cut by 5 bases, the J end by 2 bases, with 9 bases between. From germline, CDR1 is LNHDA and CDR2 SQIVND (reference sequence). There are 13 residues in the CDR3. This CDR3 reads CASSWKINYGYTF. The CDR3 region has the DNA TGTGCCAGTAGTTGGAAAATCAACTATGGCTACACCTTC.

As to this clone: At the DNA level, this CDR3 is encoded by other sequences in the same sample as well. The chain carries TRBV18 and TRBJ2-7; no clear D gene. With 3 bases removed from V and 2 bases from J, the gap between germline ends came to 11 bases. The germline CDR1 and CDR2 sequences are KGHSH and LQKENI. CDR3 length: 14 residues. The CDR3 DNA is TGTGCCAGCTCACCTCCCGGCCTCACCTACGAGCAGTACTTC. Translated, it gives CASSPPGLTYEQYF.

V usage is TRBV18 and J usage is TRBJ2-5; D may be TRBD2 (5 bases). Trimming removed 0 bases at V and 4 bases at J, with 15 bases between. Germline loops: CDR1 KGHSH, CDR2 LQKENI. The length of the CDR3 is 16 residues. CDR3 DNA sequence: TGTGCCAGCTCACCACCCCAGCGCCTAGCTGTAGAGACCCAGTACTTC. It yields the protein CASSPPQRLAVETQYF.

The chain couples TRBV7-9 to TRBJ2-7; 8 bases fit TRBD2. Trimming took 7 bases from V and 7 from J; bases not matched to a gene: 12. The CDR3 is 14 residues long. The germline CDR1 and CDR2 sequences are SEHNR and FQNEAQ (reference sequence). CDR3 amino acids: CASMAGSGTGEQYF. DNA of the CDR3: TGTGCCAGCATGGCGGGTAGCGGGACTGGAGAGCAGTACTTC.

The chain links TRBV4-1 to TRBJ1-1; D is undetermined. V shed 3 bases and J shed 5 bases, with 22 bases lying between them. The CDR3 totals 17 residues. Germline V gives CDR1 MGHRA, CDR2 YSYEKL. CDR3 sequence reads: CASSQNPRAVRGTEAFF. The CDR3 bases are TGCGCCAGCAGCCAGAATCCTAGGGCCGTCCGCGGGACTGAAGCTTTCTTT.

Only one count was recorded for this clone. The chain carries TRBV5-1 and TRBJ2-7, with 9 bases that match TRBD2. CDR3 length: 13 amino acids. Germline V gives CDR1 SGHRS, CDR2 YFSETQ. Losses at the gene ends were 6 bases for V and 5 bases for J; bases not matched to a gene: 6. In nucleotides, the CDR3 is TGCGCCAGCACAATTAGCGGGAGCCACGAGCAGTACTTC. Its translation: CASTISGSHEQYF.

In its sample, this clone was seen once. The CDR3 sequence is CASSLAASGRGAQYF. CDR3 coding DNA: TGTGCCAGCAGTTTAGCCGCTAGCGGGAGAGGGGCGCAGTACTTC. The chain combines TRBV28 with TRBJ2-7, with 10 bases aligning to TRBD2. Germline loops: CDR1 MDHEN, CDR2 SYDVKM. The CDR3 has 15 residues. With 2 bases clipped from V and 9 bases from J, the junction kept 10 bases outside the gene matches.